The next 3 T cell receptor beta chains were all read from a single sample in a study of beta chain features in type 1 diabetes. Broader study findings: Type 1 diabetes patients had moderately but significantly shorter TCRB CDR3s in all four CD4+ subsets.

Antigens of these TCRs are unknown. All of the isolated RNA was reverse transcribed, so expressed TCRB transcripts were sequenced. TCRdb's copy holds only in-frame clones and misses some; the assay was immunoSEQ multiplex PCR. The table shows approximately 250,000 clones, with less than 30% occurring only once. Sequences were obtained from naive CD4+ T cells from blood. The receptors here all came from a woman aged 25 to 39 with type 1 diabetes.

This rearrangement joins TRBV29-1 to TRBJ2-3; 7 positions agree with TRBD1. J was trimmed by 6 bases and V by 4 bases; bases with no gene match: 13. This CDR3 region has 15 residues. From germline, CDR1 is SQVTM and CDR2 ANQGSEA. CDR3 in DNA: TGCAGCGTTGCCCCCGGGACAGCCCTGATGGATACGCAGTATTTT. Translation gives CSVAPGTALMDTQYF.

The chain recombines TRBV11-2 with TRBJ2-5; TRBD1 matches at 7 bases. This CDR3 is built from 15 residues. The junction had 13 bases not matched to a gene; V was cut back by 7 bases and J by 5 bases. Germline CDR1 SGHAT, CDR2 FQNNGV. The CDR3 bases are TGTGCCAGCAAACTTACAGGGGATCTTTGGGAGACCCAGTACTTC. As protein: CASKLTGDLWETQYF.

The rearrangement uses TRBV18 and TRBJ2-7; the match to TRBD2 covers 9 bases. Germline CDR1 and CDR2: KGHSH and LQKENI. The J segment lost 1 base and the V segment lost 1 base, leaving 5 bases of the junction unmatched. This CDR3 comprises 16 residues. The CDR3 here is CASSPRGLAGSYEQYF. DNA for the CDR3: TGTGCCAGCTCACCACGAGGGCTAGCGGGGTCCTACGAGCAGTACTTC.